These T cell receptor beta chains were read from a single sample in a study of blood T cell repertoires in COVID-19. The assay was immunoSEQ multiplex PCR, and TCRdb's table has in-frame clones only and misses some. The sample carries under 250,000 clones, around 86% recorded once. The sample comprised peripheral blood. Receptor source: a man aged 45-65 years with COVID-19, enrolled during active disease. The conserved cysteine and the conserved F or W are not part of the CDR3 here. Fields, in order: V gene, CDR3 protein.

>TRBV6-5
ASSYSEGSMFEAF
>TRBV7-2
ASSLAARGIDTQY
>TRBV6-5
ASREYEQY
>TRBV6-2/TRBV6-3
ASSYSFGLAEGYEQY
>TRBV2
ASSELVDTEAF
>TRBV6-5
ARDSPRGVQY
>TRBV6-5
ASSTTASQFSL
>TRBV12-2
ASRSRCPQDRLETQY
>TRBV4-3
ASSQDADRVGTALYEQY
>TRBV18
ASSPRDREEKLF
>TRBV7-2
ASSLGVGGAWADTQY
>TRBV7-3
ASSLGQPSTPYSNQPQH
>TRBV6-5
ASSNGGYSNQPQH
>TRBV6-5
ASKGQGYTGELF
>TRBV6-8
ASPHPSGNKNTEAF
>TRBV12-3/TRBV12-4
ASSAGSYEQY
>TRBV5-1
ASSFGEYEQY
>TRBV7-3
ASAPRGQFSLGHKFNTEAF
>TRBV6-1
ASSEANRGRAF
>TRBV12-3/TRBV12-4
ASSQTGYYEQY
>TRBV9
ASSVGSYTRATNEKLF
>TRBV18
ASSPGVGGPQH
>TRBV7-2
ASSLQGVGEKLF
>TRBV18
ASSPDRVSTTGELF
>TRBV4-2
ASSQPLTGGWGTEAF
>TRBV25-1
APRTGISYEQY
>TRBV28
ASIDVMEGNTIY
>TRBV19
ASSLGTGYGYEQY